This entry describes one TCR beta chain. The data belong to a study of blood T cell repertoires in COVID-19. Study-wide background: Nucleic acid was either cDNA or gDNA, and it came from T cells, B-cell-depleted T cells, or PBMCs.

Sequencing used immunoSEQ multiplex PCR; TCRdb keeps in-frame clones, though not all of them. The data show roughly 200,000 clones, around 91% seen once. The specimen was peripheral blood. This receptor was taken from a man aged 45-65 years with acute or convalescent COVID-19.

CDR3 protein: CASTGPTGELFF. The CDR3 DNA follows: TGTGCCAGCACTGGGCCCACCGGGGAGCTGTTTTTT. The chain recombines TRBV28 with TRBJ2-2, with D hard to call. With 7 bases removed from V and 4 bases from J, the gap between germline ends came to 7 bases. Germline loops: CDR1 MDHEN, CDR2 SYDVKM. This CDR3 comprises 12 residues.